The rows below give T cell receptor beta chains drawn from one sample of a study of cytomegalovirus exposure and HLA in healthy donors. This table comes from immunoSEQ multiplex PCR, and its TCRdb copy is limited to in-frame clones, with some not included. The profile shows 200,000 to 250,000 clones, approximately 90% of them singletons. Sample: PBMCs. The source of these receptors is a woman aged 18-35 years in good health and CMV-seronegative. Both conserved end residues are trimmed from each CDR3.

V gene: TRBV9
J gene: TRBJ2-3
CDR3 protein: ASSVGRREDTQY

V gene: TRBV28
J gene: TRBJ1-6
CDR3 protein: ASSLDRHNSPLH

V gene: TRBV30
J gene: TRBJ1-3
CDR3 protein: AWSVLLGGRGNTIY

V gene: TRBV10-3
J gene: TRBJ2-5
CDR3 protein: AISGVWGDETQY

V gene: TRBV2
J gene: TRBJ2-7
CDR3 protein: TSSAYSPSYEQY

V gene: TRBV6-5
J gene: TRBJ2-2
CDR3 protein: ASSALAGVSGELF

V gene: TRBV30
J gene: TRBJ2-7
CDR3 protein: AWKRGAYEQY

V gene: TRBV5-1
J gene: TRBJ2-1
CDR3 protein: ASSLRSPLTLSYNEQF

V gene: TRBV11-3
J gene: TRBJ2-7
CDR3 protein: ASSLESSGGAGEQY

V gene: TRBV6-5
J gene: TRBJ2-7
CDR3 protein: ASSSETAYEQY

V gene: TRBV5-1
J gene: TRBJ1-2
CDR3 protein: ASSLRQRNYGYT

V gene: TRBV15
J gene: TRBJ1-2
CDR3 protein: ATSPRPTDTSRGYT

V gene: TRBV11-2
J gene: TRBJ2-1
CDR3 protein: ASSLGTSGAQF

V gene: TRBV30
J gene: TRBJ2-4
CDR3 protein: AWRGLGEGHLGKNIQY

V gene: TRBV5-5
J gene: TRBJ1-4
CDR3 protein: ASSLAAGIREKLF

V gene: TRBV6-4
J gene: TRBJ1-5
CDR3 protein: ASSDSGLGNQPQH

V gene: TRBV14
J gene: TRBJ2-1
CDR3 protein: ASSQLAGVGEQF

V gene: TRBV10-3
J gene: TRBJ2-7
CDR3 protein: AINEGTGSEQY

V gene: TRBV6-5
J gene: TRBJ2-1
CDR3 protein: ASSQRPSGRARQF

V gene: TRBV14
J gene: TRBJ2-2
CDR3 protein: ASSQVVSATGELF

V gene: TRBV7-9
J gene: TRBJ2-7
CDR3 protein: ASSLGETGGSYEQY

V gene: TRBV5-1
J gene: TRBJ1-5
CDR3 protein: ASSLGGTGNQPQH

V gene: TRBV6-1
J gene: TRBJ2-3
CDR3 protein: ASNGGVGTDTQY

V gene: TRBV5-4
J gene: TRBJ2-5
CDR3 protein: ASSLGALLGGETQY

V gene: TRBV7-3
J gene: TRBJ1-1
CDR3 protein: ASGTGGGGEAF

V gene: TRBV7-2
J gene: TRBJ1-3
CDR3 protein: ASRKQGMSGNTIY

V gene: TRBV4-2
J gene: TRBJ2-1
CDR3 protein: ASSQGSSGRALLPIYNEQF

V gene: TRBV5-1
J gene: TRBJ1-5
CDR3 protein: ASRTGWSDQPQH

V gene: TRBV29-1
J gene: TRBJ2-2
CDR3 protein: SVVRYTGELF

V gene: TRBV7-3
J gene: TRBJ1-1
CDR3 protein: ASSFNRGRMNTEAF

V gene: TRBV19
J gene: TRBJ2-2
CDR3 protein: ASSIARTYTGELF

V gene: TRBV19
J gene: TRBJ1-5
CDR3 protein: ASMTGGRSNQPQH

V gene: TRBV7-8
J gene: TRBJ1-6
CDR3 protein: ASSRGQENSPLH

V gene: TRBV5-1
J gene: TRBJ2-3
CDR3 protein: ASSSTSTVATDTQY

V gene: TRBV7-2
J gene: TRBJ2-7
CDR3 protein: ASSSQNSYEQY

V gene: TRBV28
J gene: TRBJ1-4
CDR3 protein: ASSPPRGAEKLF

V gene: TRBV28
J gene: TRBJ2-2
CDR3 protein: AGRTTGANTGELF

V gene: TRBV10-3
J gene: TRBJ2-7
CDR3 protein: ATDRGPPYEQY

V gene: TRBV9
J gene: TRBJ2-1
CDR3 protein: ANSVGQEVTYNEQF

V gene: TRBV30
J gene: TRBJ1-6
CDR3 protein: AWKRDPVAYNSPLH

V gene: TRBV18
J gene: TRBJ2-2
CDR3 protein: ASLKTGSEAGELF

V gene: TRBV11-2
J gene: TRBJ1-1
CDR3 protein: ASSLAGNTEAF

V gene: TRBV4-2
J gene: TRBJ1-5
CDR3 protein: ASSPNDYSNQPQH

V gene: TRBV6-1
J gene: TRBJ2-1
CDR3 protein: ASSERTGAIYNEQF

V gene: TRBV19
J gene: TRBJ2-1
CDR3 protein: ASSSPGLAASEQF

V gene: TRBV7-9
J gene: TRBJ1-4
CDR3 protein: ASSWDRGEGEKLF

V gene: TRBV10-3
J gene: TRBJ1-4
CDR3 protein: AISAQGGEKLF

V gene: TRBV2
J gene: TRBJ2-7
CDR3 protein: ASNELAEGDEQY

V gene: TRBV5-1
J gene: TRBJ2-1
CDR3 protein: ASSQAGGPHNEQF

V gene: TRBV30
J gene: TRBJ2-1
CDR3 protein: AWSVSLASRDEQF

V gene: TRBV18
J gene: TRBJ2-3
CDR3 protein: ASSPKGGKQDTQY

V gene: TRBV20-1
J gene: TRBJ2-7
CDR3 protein: SASGGGEQY

V gene: TRBV6-5
J gene: TRBJ1-2
CDR3 protein: ASSSTAYYGYT

V gene: TRBV5-1
J gene: TRBJ1-1
CDR3 protein: ASSLTGTHTEAF